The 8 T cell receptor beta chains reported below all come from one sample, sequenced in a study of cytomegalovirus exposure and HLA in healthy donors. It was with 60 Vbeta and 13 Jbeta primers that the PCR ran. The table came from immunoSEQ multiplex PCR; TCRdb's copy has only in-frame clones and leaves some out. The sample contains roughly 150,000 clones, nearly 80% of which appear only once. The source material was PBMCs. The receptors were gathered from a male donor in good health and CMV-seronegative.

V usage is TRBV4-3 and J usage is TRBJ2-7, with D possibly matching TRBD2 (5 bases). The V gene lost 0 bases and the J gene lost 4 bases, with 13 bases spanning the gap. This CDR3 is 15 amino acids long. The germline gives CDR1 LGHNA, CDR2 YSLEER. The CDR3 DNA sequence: TGCGCCAGCAGCCAAGATAAATGGCCGGGGTACGAGCAGTACTTC. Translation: CASSQDKWPGYEQYF.

This chain's CDR3 is CASSGGSAVHEQYF. In DNA, the CDR3 is TGCGCCAGCTCAGGGGGGTCGGCTGTCCACGAGCAGTACTTC. This sequence joins TRBV5-1 and TRBJ2-7; tentatively, D is TRBD1 (7 bases). The germline V and J ends were trimmed by 7 bases and 5 bases, with 19 bases remaining between them. CDR1 SGHRS and CDR2 YFSETQ come from the germline V gene. The CDR3 is 14 residues long.

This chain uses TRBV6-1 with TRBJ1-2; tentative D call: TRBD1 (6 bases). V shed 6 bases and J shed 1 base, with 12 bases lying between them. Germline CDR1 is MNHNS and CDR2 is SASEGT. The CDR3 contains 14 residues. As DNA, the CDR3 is TGTGCCAGCAGCGGGACACCTGTTAACTATGGCTACACCTTC. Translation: CASSGTPVNYGYTF.

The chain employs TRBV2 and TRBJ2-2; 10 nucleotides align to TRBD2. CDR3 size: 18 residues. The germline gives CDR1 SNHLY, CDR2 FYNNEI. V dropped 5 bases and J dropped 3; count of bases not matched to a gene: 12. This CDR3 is CASSSRGAGGRYTGELFF. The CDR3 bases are TGTGCCAGCAGTTCTCGGGGAGCGGGGGGGCGGTACACCGGGGAGCTGTTTTTT.

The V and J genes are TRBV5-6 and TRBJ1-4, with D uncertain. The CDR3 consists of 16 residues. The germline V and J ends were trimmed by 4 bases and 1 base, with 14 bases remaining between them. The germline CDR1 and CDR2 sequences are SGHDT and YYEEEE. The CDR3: CASSREWRRTNEKLFF. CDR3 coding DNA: TGTGCCAGCAGCCGCGAGTGGAGGCGAACTAATGAAAAACTGTTTTTT. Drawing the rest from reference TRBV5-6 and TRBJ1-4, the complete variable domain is DAGVTQSPTHLIKTRGQQVTLRCSPKSGHDTVSWYQQALGQGPQFIFQYYEEEERQRGNFPDRFSGHQFPNYSSELNVNALLLGDSALYLCASSREWRRTNEKLFFGSGTQLSVL.

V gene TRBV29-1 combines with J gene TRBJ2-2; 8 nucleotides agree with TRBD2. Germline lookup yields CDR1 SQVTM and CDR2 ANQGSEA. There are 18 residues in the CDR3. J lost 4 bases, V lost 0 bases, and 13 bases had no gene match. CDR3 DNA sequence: TGCAGCGTTGAAGACGACGAGAGCGGGAGAAGATTCACCGGGGAGCTGTTTTTT. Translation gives CSVEDDESGRRFTGELFF.

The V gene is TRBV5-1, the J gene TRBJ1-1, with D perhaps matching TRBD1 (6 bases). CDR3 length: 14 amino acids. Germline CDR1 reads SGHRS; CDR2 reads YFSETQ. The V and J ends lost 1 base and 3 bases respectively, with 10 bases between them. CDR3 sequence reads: CASSLRGADTEAFF. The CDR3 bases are TGCGCCAGCAGCTTGCGGGGGGCCGACACTGAAGCTTTCTTT. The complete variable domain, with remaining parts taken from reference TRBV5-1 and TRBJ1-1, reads KAGVTQTPRYLIKTRGQQVTLSCSPISGHRSVSWYQQTPGQGLQFLFEYFSETQRNKGNFPGRFSGRQFSNSRSEMNVSTLELGDSALYLCASSLRGADTEAFFGQGTRLTVV.

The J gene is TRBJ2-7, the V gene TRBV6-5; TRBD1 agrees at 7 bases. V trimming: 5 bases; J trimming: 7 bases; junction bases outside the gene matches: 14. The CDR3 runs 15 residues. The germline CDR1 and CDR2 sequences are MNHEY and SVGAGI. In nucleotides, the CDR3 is TGTGCCAGCAGTCAAATAGACAGGGAGTCTGGGGAGCAGTACTTC. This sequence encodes CASSQIDRESGEQYF.